These T cell receptor beta chains were read from a single sample in a study of shared clonotypes between healthy human individuals. Assay: immunoSEQ multiplex PCR; the TCRdb copy retains only in-frame clones and omits some. The sample has some 500,000 clones; around 80% are singletons. Sequences were obtained from PBMCs. The receptors derive from a woman in her forties in good health. Some clones in this sample may be carry-over from other donors' samples. Both conserved end residues are part of each CDR3. A D gene is named only where the DNA matches it firmly. Not all rows give a size; the values are once, few, many and, for expanded clones, a class.

J: TRBJ1-5; V: TRBV21-1; D: NA; size: many; DNA: TGTGCCAGCAGCAAGTCAGGCAGGTGCCCTGATCAGCCCCAGCATTTT; CDR3: CASSKSGRCPDQPQHF
J: TRBJ2-5; V: TRBV5-1; D: NA; size: NA; DNA: TGCGCCAGCAGCTTGGTGTTCGCTGAAATACAAGAGACCCAGTACTTC; CDR3: CASSLVFAEIQETQYF
J: TRBJ1-2; V: TRBV4-2; D: NA; size: NA; DNA: TGTGCCAGCAGCCAAAACAGGGCTTCGCTTGGCTACACCTTC; CDR3: CASSQNRASLGYTF
J: TRBJ2-7; V: TRBV13; D: TRBD2; size: NA; DNA: TGTGCCAGCAGCCCGGGACTAGCGGGACCAAGCTACGAGCAGTACTTC; CDR3: CASSPGLAGPSYEQYF
J: TRBJ2-1; V: TRBV9; D: TRBD2; size: NA; DNA: TGTGCCAGCAGCAATTGGGCTAGCGGGGGGTACAATGAGCAGTTCTTC; CDR3: CASSNWASGGYNEQFF
J: TRBJ2-1; V: TRBV27; D: NA; size: NA; DNA: TGTGCCAGCAGTCAAATGGGGCGAAGCTCCTACAATGAGCAGTTCTTC; CDR3: CASSQMGRSSYNEQFF
J: TRBJ2-1; V: TRBV10-2; D: TRBD2; size: NA; DNA: TGCGCCAGCAGTGGCCCTGCTAGCGGTCGACCCTACAATGAGCAGTTCTTC; CDR3: CASSGPASGRPYNEQFF
J: TRBJ2-3; V: TRBV5-6; D: NA; size: NA; DNA: TGTGCCAGCAGCGCCAACCCGGGCACAGATACGCAGTATTTT; CDR3: CASSANPGTDTQYF
J: TRBJ1-1; V: TRBV2; D: NA; size: once; DNA: TGTGCCAGCCGAGGGATGGGGCCCTACGCTGAAGCTTTCTTT; CDR3: CASRGMGPYAEAFF
J: TRBJ2-1; V: TRBV19; D: TRBD2; size: NA; DNA: TGTGCCAGTAGAGTAGCGGGAGGGAATTACAATGAGCAGTTCTTC; CDR3: CASRVAGGNYNEQFF
J: TRBJ2-3; V: TRBV19; D: TRBD2; size: NA; DNA: TGTGCCAGTAGTATCCTGTGGACTAGCGGAGGCACAGATACGCAGTATTTT; CDR3: CASSILWTSGGTDTQYF
J: TRBJ2-7; V: TRBV7-8; D: NA; size: NA; DNA: TGTGCCAGCAGCTTAGTGGGGGTCCGCACCTACGAGCAGTACTTC; CDR3: CASSLVGVRTYEQYF
J: TRBJ1-5; V: TRBV23-1; D: TRBD1; size: NA; DNA: TGCGCCAGCAGCCCAGGGACAGAGGGGAATCAGCCCCAGCATTTT; CDR3: CASSPGTEGNQPQHF
J: TRBJ2-1; V: TRBV21-1; D: NA; size: once; DNA: TGTGCCAGCAGCAATATAATAGCGGCCAACAATGAGCAGTTCTTC; CDR3: CASSNIIAANNEQFF
J: TRBJ2-2; V: TRBV11-2; D: TRBD2; size: few; DNA: TGTGCCAGCAGCTCGCTAGCGGGAGGGCCACACGGGGAGCTGTTTTTT; CDR3: CASSSLAGGPHGELFF
J: TRBJ2-3; V: TRBV2; D: NA; size: few; DNA: TGTGCCAGCAGGGAGGGAGCCGATACGCAGTATTTT; CDR3: CASREGADTQYF
J: TRBJ2-7; V: TRBV7-2; D: TRBD2; size: NA; DNA: TGTGCCAGCAGCTTTCTAGCGGGAGAATTCGAGCAGTACTTC; CDR3: CASSFLAGEFEQYF
J: TRBJ1-2; V: TRBV19; D: TRBD1; size: few; DNA: TGTGCCAGTAGTACGGACAGGCCCCAGACTTTCTATGGCTACACCTTC; CDR3: CASSTDRPQTFYGYTF
J: TRBJ2-1; V: TRBV11-3; D: TRBD2; size: NA; DNA: TGTGCCAGCAGCATTAGCGGGAGGTATAATGAGCAGTTCTTC; CDR3: CASSISGRYNEQFF
J: TRBJ1-4; V: TRBV19; D: NA; size: NA; DNA: TGTGCCAGTAGTACGATACAGGGAGTTGTGGGTGAAAAACTGTTTTTT; CDR3: CASSTIQGVVGEKLFF
J: TRBJ2-3; V: TRBV7-8; D: TRBD2; size: NA; DNA: TGTGCCAGCAGCTTAGAGTGGCTAGCGGGAGATACGCAGTATTTT; CDR3: CASSLEWLAGDTQYF
J: TRBJ1-5; V: TRBV19; D: TRBD1; size: NA; DNA: TGTGCCTCCGTGGACAGGGGGTATAGCAATCAGCCCCAGCATTTT; CDR3: CASVDRGYSNQPQHF
J: TRBJ2-1; V: TRBV5-1; D: TRBD2; size: NA; DNA: TGCGCCAGCAGCGACGCTAGCGGAACTTACAATGAGCAGTTCTTC; CDR3: CASSDASGTYNEQFF
J: TRBJ2-3; V: TRBV27; D: NA; size: NA; DNA: TGTGCCAGCAGTTTAGTGGGGGATTTAGGCACAGATACGCAGTATTTT; CDR3: CASSLVGDLGTDTQYF
J: TRBJ2-2; V: TRBV10-2; D: TRBD2; size: few; DNA: TGCGCCAGCACCTCTAGCGGGAGTGCCGGGGAGCTGTTTTTT; CDR3: CASTSSGSAGELFF
J: TRBJ2-4; V: TRBV7-8; D: TRBD1; size: NA; DNA: TGTGCCAGCAGCTTGGGACAGAAAAACATTCAGTACTTC; CDR3: CASSLGQKNIQYF
J: TRBJ2-3; V: TRBV7-3; D: TRBD2; size: NA; DNA: TGTGCCAGCAGCCCGGGACTAGCGGGAGGAGCAGATACGCAGTATTTT; CDR3: CASSPGLAGGADTQYF
J: TRBJ2-3; V: TRBV7-8; D: NA; size: NA; DNA: TGTGCCAGCAGCCTGCATCTGGAGGATACGCAGTATTTT; CDR3: CASSLHLEDTQYF
J: TRBJ2-7; V: TRBV27; D: NA; size: few; DNA: TGTGCCACCGCACCTCGCAGGACTTCCTACGAGCAGTACTTC; CDR3: CATAPRRTSYEQYF
J: TRBJ2-2; V: TRBV18; D: NA; size: few; DNA: TGTGCCAGCTCACCATCTGGGGAGCTGTTTTTT; CDR3: CASSPSGELFF
J: TRBJ1-1; V: TRBV19; D: NA; size: NA; DNA: TGTGCCAGTAGTCCGGGACTACGAGGCACTGAAGCTTTCTTT; CDR3: CASSPGLRGTEAFF
J: TRBJ2-4; V: TRBV20-1; D: NA; size: NA; DNA: TGCAGTGCTAGAGAGTCGAGCATTCAGTACTTC; CDR3: CSARESSIQYF
J: TRBJ2-7; V: TRBV20-1; D: TRBD1; size: once; DNA: TGCAGTGCTAGGACAGGGCGCGAGCAGTACTTC; CDR3: CSARTGREQYF
J: TRBJ2-7; V: TRBV6-6; D: NA; size: NA; DNA: TGTGCCAGCAGTTCGGGACCTAACCATAAGCAGTACTTC; CDR3: CASSSGPNHKQYF
J: TRBJ2-7; V: TRBV4-2; D: TRBD1; size: NA; DNA: TGTGCCAGCAGCCAAATATATGGGACAGGGGGTAACGAGCAGTACTTC; CDR3: CASSQIYGTGGNEQYF
J: TRBJ2-7; V: TRBV7-3; D: NA; size: NA; DNA: TGTGCCAGCAGCTTTGGACTACAATCCTACGAGCAGTACTTC; CDR3: CASSFGLQSYEQYF
J: TRBJ1-5; V: TRBV15; D: TRBD1; size: NA; DNA: TGTGCCACCAGCGCCCCGGGACAGGCTTATCAGCCCCAGCATTTT; CDR3: CATSAPGQAYQPQHF
J: TRBJ2-1; V: TRBV5-4; D: TRBD1; size: NA; DNA: TGTGCCAGCAGCCTCCAACAGGGGTCTGAGCAGTTCTTC; CDR3: CASSLQQGSEQFF
J: TRBJ2-5; V: TRBV18; D: NA; size: NA; DNA: TGTGCCAGCTCACCAAGGGTTGGAGAGACCCAGTACTTC; CDR3: CASSPRVGETQYF
J: TRBJ2-2; V: TRBV30; D: TRBD2; size: NA; DNA: TGTGCCGGAGCTAGCGGGAGGGCCGGTATCGGGGAGCTGTTTTTT; CDR3: CAGASGRAGIGELFF
J: TRBJ1-3; V: TRBV7-9; D: NA; size: few; DNA: TGTGCCAGCACCACGGGGTTGGGAGGAAACACCATATATTTT; CDR3: CASTTGLGGNTIYF
J: TRBJ1-2; V: TRBV6-6; D: NA; size: NA; DNA: TGTGCCAGCAGCCGGGACCCGGCTGGTGGCTACACCTTC; CDR3: CASSRDPAGGYTF
J: TRBJ2-1; V: TRBV5-5; D: TRBD2; size: NA; DNA: TGTGCCAGCAGCTTTAGAGGGAGGGAGGAGGATGAGCAGTTCTTC; CDR3: CASSFRGREEDEQFF
J: TRBJ2-1; V: TRBV27; D: NA; size: NA; DNA: TGTGCCAGCAGTTTTCTGCCCCTGGGCTCCTACAATGAGCAGTTCTTC; CDR3: CASSFLPLGSYNEQFF
J: TRBJ2-7; V: TRBV19; D: TRBD2; size: once; DNA: TGTGCCAGTAGCGCGGGAGCTGGGCTCTACGAGCAGTACTTC; CDR3: CASSAGAGLYEQYF